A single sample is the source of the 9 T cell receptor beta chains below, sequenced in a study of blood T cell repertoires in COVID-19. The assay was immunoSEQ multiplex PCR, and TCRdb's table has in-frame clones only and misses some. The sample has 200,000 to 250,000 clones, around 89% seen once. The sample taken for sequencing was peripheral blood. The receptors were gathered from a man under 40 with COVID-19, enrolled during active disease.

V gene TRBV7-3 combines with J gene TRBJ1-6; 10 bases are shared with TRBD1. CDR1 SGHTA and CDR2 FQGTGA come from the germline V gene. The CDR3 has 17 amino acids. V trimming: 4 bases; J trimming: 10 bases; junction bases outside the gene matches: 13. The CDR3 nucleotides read TGTGCCAGCAGCTCGGGAGACAGGGGGCGGAAAGAATCACCCCTCCACTTT. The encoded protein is CASSSGDRGRKESPLHF.

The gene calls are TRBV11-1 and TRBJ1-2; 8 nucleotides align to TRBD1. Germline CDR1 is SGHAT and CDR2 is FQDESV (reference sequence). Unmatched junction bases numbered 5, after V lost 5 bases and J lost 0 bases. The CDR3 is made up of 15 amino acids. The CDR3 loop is CASSRGQGPNYGYTF. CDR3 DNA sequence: TGTGCCAGCAGCAGAGGACAGGGCCCTAACTATGGCTACACCTTC.

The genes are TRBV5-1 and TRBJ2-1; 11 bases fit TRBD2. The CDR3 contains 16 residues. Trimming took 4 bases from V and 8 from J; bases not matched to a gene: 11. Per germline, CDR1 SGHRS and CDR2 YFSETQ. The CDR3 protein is CASSDGLAGRWDEQFF. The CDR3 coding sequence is TGCGCCAGCAGCGACGGACTAGCGGGCCGTTGGGATGAGCAGTTCTTC.

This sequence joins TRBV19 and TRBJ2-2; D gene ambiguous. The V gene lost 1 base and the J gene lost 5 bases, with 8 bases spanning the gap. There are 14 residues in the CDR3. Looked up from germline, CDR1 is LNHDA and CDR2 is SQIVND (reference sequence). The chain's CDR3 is CASSIGGGTGELFF. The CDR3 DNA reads TGTGCCAGTAGTATAGGCGGCGGAACCGGGGAGCTGTTTTTT.

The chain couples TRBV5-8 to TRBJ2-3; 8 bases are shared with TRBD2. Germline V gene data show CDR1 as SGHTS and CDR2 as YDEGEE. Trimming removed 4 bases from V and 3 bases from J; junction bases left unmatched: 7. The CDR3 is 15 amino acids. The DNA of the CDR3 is TGTGCCAGCAGCCAAGGACTAGCCGGGACAGATACGCAGTATTTT. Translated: CASSQGLAGTDTQYF.

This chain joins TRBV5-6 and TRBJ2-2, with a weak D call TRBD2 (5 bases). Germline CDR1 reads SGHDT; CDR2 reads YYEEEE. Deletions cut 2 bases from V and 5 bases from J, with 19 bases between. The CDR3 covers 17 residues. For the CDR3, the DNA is TGTGCCAGCAGCTTAGTTCATCGTCTTCGGGGTACCGGGGAGCTGTTTTTT. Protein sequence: CASSLVHRLRGTGELFF. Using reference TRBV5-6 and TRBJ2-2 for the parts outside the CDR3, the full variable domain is DAGVTQSPTHLIKTRGQQVTLRCSPKSGHDTVSWYQQALGQGPQFIFQYYEEEERQRGNFPDRFSGHQFPNYSSELNVNALLLGDSALYLCASSLVHRLRGTGELFFGEGSRLTVL.

The CDR3 region has the DNA TGTGCCAGCAGCTCGAACAGGGTGCCCACCGGGGAGCTGTTTTTT. Its translation is CASSSNRVPTGELFF. V is TRBV7-6 and J is TRBJ2-2; weak D call: TRBD1 (6 bases). CDR1 SGHVS and CDR2 FNYEAQ come from the germline V gene. The CDR3 has 15 residues. Trimming left V 4 bases short and J 4 bases short, with 13 bases between.

The CDR3 bases are TGTGCCAGCAGCTATGGGCAGGGGAGGGACACCATATATTTT. It specifies CASSYGQGRDTIYF. The chain joins TRBV5-6 to TRBJ1-3, with a possible D match to TRBD1 (6 bases). There are 14 residues in the CDR3. Germline CDR1 is SGHDT and CDR2 is YYEEEE. V was trimmed by 3 bases and J by 8 bases, leaving 15 bases between them.

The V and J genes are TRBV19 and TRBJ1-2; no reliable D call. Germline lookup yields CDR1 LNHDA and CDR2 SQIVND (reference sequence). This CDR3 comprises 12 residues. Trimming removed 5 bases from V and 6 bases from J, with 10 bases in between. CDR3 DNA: TGTGCCAGTAGTGGAGGCAGAGATGGCTACACCTTC. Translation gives CASSGGRDGYTF.